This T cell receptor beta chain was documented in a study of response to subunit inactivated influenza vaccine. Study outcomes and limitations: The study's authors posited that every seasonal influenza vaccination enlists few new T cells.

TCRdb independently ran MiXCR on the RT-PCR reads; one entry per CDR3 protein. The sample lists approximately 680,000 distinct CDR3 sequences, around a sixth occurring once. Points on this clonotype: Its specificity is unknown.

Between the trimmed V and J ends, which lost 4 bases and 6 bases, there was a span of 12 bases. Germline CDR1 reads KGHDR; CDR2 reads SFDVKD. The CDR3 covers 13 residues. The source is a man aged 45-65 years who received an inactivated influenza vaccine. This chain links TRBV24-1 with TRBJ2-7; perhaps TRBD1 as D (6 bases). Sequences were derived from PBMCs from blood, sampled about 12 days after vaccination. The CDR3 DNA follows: TGTGCCACCAGTGACCCAGGACAGTCCGAGCAGTACTTC. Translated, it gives CATSDPGQSEQYF.